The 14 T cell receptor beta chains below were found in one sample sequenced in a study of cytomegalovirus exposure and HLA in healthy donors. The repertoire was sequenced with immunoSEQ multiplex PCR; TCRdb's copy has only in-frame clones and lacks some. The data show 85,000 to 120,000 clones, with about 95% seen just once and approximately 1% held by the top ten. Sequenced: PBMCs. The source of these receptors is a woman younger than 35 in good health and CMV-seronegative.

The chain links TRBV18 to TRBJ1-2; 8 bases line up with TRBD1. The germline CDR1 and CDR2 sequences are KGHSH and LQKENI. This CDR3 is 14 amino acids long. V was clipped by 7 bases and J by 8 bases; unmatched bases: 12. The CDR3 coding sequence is TGTGCCAGCTGGATTGGACAGGGATTCGGCGGCTACACCTTC. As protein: CASWIGQGFGGYTF.

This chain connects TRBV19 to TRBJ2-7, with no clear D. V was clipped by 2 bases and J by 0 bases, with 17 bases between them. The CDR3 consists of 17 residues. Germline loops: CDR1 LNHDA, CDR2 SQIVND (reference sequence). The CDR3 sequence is CASSILSPAHSSYEQYF. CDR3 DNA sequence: TGTGCCAGTAGTATACTTTCGCCAGCACACAGCTCCTACGAGCAGTACTTC.

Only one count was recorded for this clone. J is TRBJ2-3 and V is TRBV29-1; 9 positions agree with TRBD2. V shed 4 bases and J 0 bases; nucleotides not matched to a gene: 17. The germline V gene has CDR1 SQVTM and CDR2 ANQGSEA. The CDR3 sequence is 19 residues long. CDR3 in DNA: TGCAGCGTTGCGCCCGGTAGCGGGGGATCTCGACATAGCACAGATACGCAGTATTTT. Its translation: CSVAPGSGGSRHSTDTQYF.

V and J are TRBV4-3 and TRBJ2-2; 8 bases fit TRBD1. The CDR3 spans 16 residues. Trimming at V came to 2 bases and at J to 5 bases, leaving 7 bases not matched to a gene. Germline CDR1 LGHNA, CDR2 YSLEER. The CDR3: CASSQKPRTGTGELFF. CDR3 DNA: TGCGCCAGCAGCCAAAAACCGAGGACAGGGACCGGGGAGCTGTTTTTT.

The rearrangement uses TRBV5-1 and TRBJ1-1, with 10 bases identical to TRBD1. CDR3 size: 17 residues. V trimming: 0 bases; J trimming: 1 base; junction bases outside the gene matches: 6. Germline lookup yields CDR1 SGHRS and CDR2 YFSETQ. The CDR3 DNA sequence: TGCGCCAGCAGCTTGGTAGAGACAGGGGGCGAGAACACTGAAGCTTTCTTT. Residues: CASSLVETGGENTEAFF.

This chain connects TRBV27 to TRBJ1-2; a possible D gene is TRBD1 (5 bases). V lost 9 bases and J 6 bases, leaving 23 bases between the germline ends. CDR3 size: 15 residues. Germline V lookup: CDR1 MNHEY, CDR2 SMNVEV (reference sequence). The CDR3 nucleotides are TGTGCCAGTTCGAAGGTGGCACCCCTAGGGGATGGCTACACCTTC. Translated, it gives CASSKVAPLGDGYTF.

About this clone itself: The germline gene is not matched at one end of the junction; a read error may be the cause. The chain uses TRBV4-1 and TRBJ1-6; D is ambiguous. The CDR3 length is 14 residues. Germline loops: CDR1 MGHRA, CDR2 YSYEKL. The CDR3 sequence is CASSQVPYNSPLHF. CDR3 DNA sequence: TGCGCCAGCAGCCAAGTCCCCTACAATTCACCCCTCCACTTT.

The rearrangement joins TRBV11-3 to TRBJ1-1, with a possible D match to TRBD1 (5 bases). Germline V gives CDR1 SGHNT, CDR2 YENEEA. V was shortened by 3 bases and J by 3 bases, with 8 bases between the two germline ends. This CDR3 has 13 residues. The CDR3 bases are TGTGCCAGCAGCTTCGCGGGGGACACTGAAGCTTTCTTT. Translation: CASSFAGDTEAFF.

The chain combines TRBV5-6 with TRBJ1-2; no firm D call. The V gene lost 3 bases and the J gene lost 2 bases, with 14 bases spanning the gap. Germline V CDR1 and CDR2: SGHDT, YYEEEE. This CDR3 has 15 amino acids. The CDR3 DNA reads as TGTGCCAGCAGCTCGGGAGGTGGATGGAACTATGGCTACACCTTC. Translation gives CASSSGGGWNYGYTF.

The CDR3 spells CASTGDRFPGYSHGKLFF. The CDR3 DNA reads as TGTGCCAGCACCGGGGACAGGTTCCCCGGGTATAGTCATGGAAAACTGTTTTTT. The rearrangement joins TRBV25-1 to TRBJ1-4, with 8 bases that match TRBD1. This CDR3 region has 18 residues. Germline V gene sequence: CDR1 MGHDK, CDR2 SYGVNS. The trim removed 7 bases at V and 10 bases at J, leaving 23 bases unmatched.

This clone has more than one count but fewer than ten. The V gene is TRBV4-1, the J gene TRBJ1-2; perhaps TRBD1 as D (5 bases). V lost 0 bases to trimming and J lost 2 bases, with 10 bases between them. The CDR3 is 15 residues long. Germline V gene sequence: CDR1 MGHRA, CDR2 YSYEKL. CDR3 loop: CASSQEGTGNYGYTF. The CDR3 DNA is TGCGCCAGCAGCCAAGAGGGAACAGGAAACTATGGCTACACCTTC.

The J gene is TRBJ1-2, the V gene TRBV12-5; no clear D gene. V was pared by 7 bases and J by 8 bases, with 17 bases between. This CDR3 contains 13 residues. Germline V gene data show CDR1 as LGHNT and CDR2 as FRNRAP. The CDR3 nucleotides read TGTGCTAGTGCCCCCCCTCTCTTGACAGGCTACACCTTC. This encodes CASAPPLLTGYTF.

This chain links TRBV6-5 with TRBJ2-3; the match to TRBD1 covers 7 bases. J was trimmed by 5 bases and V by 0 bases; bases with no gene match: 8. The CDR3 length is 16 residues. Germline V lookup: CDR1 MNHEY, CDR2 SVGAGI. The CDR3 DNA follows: TGTGCCAGCAGTTACTCGGTAGAGGGGGCAGGAGATACGCAGTATTTT. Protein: CASSYSVEGAGDTQYF.

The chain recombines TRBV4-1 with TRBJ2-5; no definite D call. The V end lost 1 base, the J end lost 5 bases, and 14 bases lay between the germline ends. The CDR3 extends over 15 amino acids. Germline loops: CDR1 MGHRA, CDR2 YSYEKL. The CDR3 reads CASSQVNSPRETQYF. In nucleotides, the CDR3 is TGCGCCAGCAGCCAAGTGAATTCCCCGAGGGAGACCCAGTACTTC.